What follows is one T cell receptor (beta chain) and its context. The CDR3 contains 16 residues. Germline V gene data show CDR1 as LGHDT and CDR2 as YNNKEL (reference sequence). The ends lost 0 bases at V and 2 bases at J; junction bases unmatched: 7. Sequenced by immunoSEQ multiplex PCR; TCRdb stores in-frame clones only, minus some. The data show about 170,000 clones, with 93% seen just once and about 4% held by the top ten. This sample is part of a study of control samples from healthy donors and cancer patients. The sequence was collected from a woman in her fifties or sixties in good health. The V and J genes are TRBV3-1 (or the pseudogene TRBV3-2) and TRBJ2-7; TRBD1 agrees at 7 bases. The sequenced material came from blood. The CDR3 loop is CASSQDLGRGTYEQYF. The CDR3 DNA sequence: TGTGCCAGCAGCCAAGATCTCGGCAGGGGGACCTACGAGCAGTACTTC.